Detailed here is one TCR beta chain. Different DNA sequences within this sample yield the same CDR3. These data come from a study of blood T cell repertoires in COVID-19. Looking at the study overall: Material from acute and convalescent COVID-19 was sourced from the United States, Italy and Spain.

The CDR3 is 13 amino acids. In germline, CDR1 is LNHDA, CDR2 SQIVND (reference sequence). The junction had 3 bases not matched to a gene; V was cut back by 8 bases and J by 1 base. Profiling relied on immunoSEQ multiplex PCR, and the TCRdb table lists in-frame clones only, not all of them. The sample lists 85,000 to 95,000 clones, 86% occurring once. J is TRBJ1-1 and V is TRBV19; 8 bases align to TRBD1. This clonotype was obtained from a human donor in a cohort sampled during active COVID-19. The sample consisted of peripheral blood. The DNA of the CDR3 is TGTGCCAGTCTCGGACAGGGGAACACTGAAGCTTTCTTT. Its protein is CASLGQGNTEAFF.